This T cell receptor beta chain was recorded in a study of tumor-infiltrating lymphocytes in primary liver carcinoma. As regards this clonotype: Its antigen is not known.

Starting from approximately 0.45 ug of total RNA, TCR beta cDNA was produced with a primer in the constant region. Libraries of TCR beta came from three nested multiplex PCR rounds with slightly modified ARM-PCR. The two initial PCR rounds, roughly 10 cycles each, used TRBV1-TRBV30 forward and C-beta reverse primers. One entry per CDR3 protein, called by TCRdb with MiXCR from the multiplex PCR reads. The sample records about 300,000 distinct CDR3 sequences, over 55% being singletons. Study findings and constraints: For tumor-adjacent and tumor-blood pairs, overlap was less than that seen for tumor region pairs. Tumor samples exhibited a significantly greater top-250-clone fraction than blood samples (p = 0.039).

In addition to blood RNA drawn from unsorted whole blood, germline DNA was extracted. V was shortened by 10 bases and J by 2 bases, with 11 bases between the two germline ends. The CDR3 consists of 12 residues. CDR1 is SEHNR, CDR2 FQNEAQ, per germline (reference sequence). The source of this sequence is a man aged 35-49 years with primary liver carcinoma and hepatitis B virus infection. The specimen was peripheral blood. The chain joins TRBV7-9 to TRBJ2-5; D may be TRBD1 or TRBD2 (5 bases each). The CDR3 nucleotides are TGTGCCACCGATGGGGGTCAAGAGACCCAGTACTTC. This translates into CATDGGQETQYF.